The sequence of this T cell receptor (beta chain) was determined in a study of cytotoxic CD8 clonotypes in ibrutinib-treated CLL. J lost 9 bases, V lost 0 bases, and 12 bases had no gene match. The CDR3 totals 17 residues. CDR1 is LNHNV and CDR2 is YYDKDF in the germline V gene (reference sequence). Study results and limitations: Sampling times differed between sustained-remission and progressing patients.

Details on this clone: Its antigen is unidentified.

Sequencing sought depths of 1 in 200,000 to 1 in 1 million T cells. Clones were read by immunoSEQ multiplex PCR, and TCRdb kept only the in-frame ones, dropping some. The data contain 100,000 to 150,000 clones, 70% to 90% of them singletons. The genes are TRBV15 and TRBJ2-1, with TRBD2 matching over 9 bases. This sample comprised PBMCs, obtained after 24 months of ibrutinib treatment. This receptor was obtained from a human donor with chronic lymphocytic leukemia. This CDR3 is CATSREGGAGGQGEQFF. The CDR3 DNA follows: TGTGCCACCAGCAGAGAGGGGGGCGCGGGAGGGCAAGGTGAGCAGTTCTTC.